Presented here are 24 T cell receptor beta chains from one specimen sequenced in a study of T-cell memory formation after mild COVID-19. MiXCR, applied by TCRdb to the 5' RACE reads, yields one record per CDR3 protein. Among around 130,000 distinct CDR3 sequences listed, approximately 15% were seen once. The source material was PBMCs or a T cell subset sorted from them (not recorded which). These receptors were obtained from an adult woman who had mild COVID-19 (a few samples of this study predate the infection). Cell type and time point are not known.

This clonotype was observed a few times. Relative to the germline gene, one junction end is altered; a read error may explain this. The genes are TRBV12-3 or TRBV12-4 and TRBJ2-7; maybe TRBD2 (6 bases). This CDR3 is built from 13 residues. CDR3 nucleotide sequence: TGTGCCAGCAGATTAGCGGCCTCCTACGAGCAGTACTTC. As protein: CASRLAASYEQYF.

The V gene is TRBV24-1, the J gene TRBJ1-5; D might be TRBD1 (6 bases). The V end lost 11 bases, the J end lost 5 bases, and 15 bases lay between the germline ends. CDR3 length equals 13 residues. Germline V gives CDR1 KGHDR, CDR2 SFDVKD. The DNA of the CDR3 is TGTGCCAGCCAGGGGAGGTGGGATCAGCCCCAGCATTTT. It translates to CASQGRWDQPQHF.

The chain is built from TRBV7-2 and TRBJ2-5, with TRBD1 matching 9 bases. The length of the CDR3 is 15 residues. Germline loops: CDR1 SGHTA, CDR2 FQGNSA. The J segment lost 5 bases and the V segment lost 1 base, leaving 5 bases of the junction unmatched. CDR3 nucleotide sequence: TGTGCCAGCAGCTTAGACAGGGGGCGCCTGGAGACCCAGTACTTC. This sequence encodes CASSLDRGRLETQYF.

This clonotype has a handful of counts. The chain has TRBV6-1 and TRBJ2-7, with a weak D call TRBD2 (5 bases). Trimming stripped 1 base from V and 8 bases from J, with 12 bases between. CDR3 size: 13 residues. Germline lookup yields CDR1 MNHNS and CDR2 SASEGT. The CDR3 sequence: CASSEVEDLKQYF. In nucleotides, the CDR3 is TGTGCCAGCAGTGAAGTGGAGGACTTGAAGCAGTACTTC.

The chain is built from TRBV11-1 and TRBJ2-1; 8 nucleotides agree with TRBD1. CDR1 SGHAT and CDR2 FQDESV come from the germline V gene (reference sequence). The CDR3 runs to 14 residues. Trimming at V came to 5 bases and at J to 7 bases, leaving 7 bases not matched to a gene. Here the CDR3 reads CASSEDRVGNEQFF. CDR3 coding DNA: TGTGCCAGCAGCGAGGACAGGGTAGGGAATGAGCAGTTCTTC.

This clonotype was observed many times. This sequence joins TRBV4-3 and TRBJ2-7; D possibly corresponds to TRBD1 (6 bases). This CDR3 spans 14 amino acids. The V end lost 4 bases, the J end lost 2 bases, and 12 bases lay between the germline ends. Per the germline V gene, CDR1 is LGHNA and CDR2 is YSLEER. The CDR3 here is CASSPRDTAYEQYF. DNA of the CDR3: TGCGCCAGCAGCCCCCGGGACACTGCCTACGAGCAGTACTTC.

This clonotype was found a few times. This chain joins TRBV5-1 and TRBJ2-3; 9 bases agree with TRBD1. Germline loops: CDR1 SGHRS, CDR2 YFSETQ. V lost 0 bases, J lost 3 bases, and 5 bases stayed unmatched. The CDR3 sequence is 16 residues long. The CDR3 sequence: CASSLGSGTGTDTQYF. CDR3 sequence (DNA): TGCGCCAGCAGCTTGGGCTCGGGGACAGGGACAGATACGCAGTATTTT.

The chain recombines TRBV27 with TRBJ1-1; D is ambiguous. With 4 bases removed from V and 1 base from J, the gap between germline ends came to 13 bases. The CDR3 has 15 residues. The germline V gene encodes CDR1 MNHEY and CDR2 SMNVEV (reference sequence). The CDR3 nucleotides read TGTGCCAGCAGTTCCCAGTCAGCCCAGAACACTGAAGCTTTCTTT. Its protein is CASSSQSAQNTEAFF.

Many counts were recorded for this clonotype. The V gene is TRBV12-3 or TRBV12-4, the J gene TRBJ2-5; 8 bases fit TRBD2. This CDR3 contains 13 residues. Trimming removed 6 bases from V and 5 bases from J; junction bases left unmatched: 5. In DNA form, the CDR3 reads TGTGCCAGCAGAGCTCCTAGCGGGGAGACCCAGTACTTC. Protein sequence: CASRAPSGETQYF.

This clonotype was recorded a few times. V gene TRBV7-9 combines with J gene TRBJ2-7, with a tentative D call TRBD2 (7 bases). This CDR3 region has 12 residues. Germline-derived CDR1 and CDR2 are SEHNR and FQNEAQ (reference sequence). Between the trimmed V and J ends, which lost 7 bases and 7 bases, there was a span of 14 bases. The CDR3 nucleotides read TGTGCCAGCATAGGGAGGGGGATTGAGCAGTACTTC. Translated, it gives CASIGRGIEQYF.

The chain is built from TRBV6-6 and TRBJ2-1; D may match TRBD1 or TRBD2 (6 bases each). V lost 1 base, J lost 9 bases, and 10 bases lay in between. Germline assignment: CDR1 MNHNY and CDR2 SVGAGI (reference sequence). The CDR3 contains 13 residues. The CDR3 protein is CASSYFGGLEQFF. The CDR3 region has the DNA TGTGCCAGCAGTTACTTTGGGGGGCTTGAGCAGTTCTTC.

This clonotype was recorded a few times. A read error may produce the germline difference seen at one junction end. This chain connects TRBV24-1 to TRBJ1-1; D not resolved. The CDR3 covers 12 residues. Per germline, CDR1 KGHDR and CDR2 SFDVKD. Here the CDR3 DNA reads TGTGCCACCAGGGATTGGAACACTGAAGCTTTCTTT. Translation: CATRDWNTEAFF.

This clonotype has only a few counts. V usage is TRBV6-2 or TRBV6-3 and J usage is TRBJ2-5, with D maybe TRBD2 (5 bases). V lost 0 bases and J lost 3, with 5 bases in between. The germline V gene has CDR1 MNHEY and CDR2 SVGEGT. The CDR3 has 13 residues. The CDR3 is CASSYSGEETQYF. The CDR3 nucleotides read TGTGCCAGCAGTTACTCGGGAGAAGAGACCCAGTACTTC.

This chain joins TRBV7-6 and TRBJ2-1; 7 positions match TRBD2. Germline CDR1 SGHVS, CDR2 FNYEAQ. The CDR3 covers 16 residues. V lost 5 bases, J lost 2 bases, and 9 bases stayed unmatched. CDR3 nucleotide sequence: TGTGCCAGCAGCCCGAGGGGAGGGGTACCCTACAATGAGCAGTTCTTC. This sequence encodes CASSPRGGVPYNEQFF.

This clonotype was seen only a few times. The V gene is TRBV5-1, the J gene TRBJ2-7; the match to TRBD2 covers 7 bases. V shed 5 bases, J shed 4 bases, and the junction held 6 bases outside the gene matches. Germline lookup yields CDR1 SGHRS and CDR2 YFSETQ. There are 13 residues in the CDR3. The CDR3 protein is CASSQERDYEQYF. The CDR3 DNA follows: TGCGCCAGCAGTCAAGAGCGGGATTACGAGCAGTACTTC.

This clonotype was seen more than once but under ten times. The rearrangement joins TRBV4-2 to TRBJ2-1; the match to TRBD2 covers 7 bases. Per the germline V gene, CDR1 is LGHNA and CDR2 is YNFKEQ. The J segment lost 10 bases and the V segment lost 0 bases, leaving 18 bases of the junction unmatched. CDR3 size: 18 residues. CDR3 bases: TGTGCCAGCAGCCAAGATGGGAGGGGTTTCCCTTCAATCGGCGAGCAGTTCTTC. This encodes CASSQDGRGFPSIGEQFF.

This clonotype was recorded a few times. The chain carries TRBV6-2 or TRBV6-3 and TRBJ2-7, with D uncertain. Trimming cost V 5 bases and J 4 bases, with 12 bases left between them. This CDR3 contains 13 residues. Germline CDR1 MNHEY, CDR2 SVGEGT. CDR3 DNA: TGTGCCAGCAGTGCCGGATTCCCGTACGAGCAGTACTTC. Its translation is CASSAGFPYEQYF.

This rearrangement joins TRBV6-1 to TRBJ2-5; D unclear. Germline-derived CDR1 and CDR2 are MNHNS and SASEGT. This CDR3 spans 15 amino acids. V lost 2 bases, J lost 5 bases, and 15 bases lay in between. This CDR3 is CASSERNAPGETQYF. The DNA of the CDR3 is TGTGCCAGCAGTGAAAGGAATGCCCCCGGGGAGACCCAGTACTTC.

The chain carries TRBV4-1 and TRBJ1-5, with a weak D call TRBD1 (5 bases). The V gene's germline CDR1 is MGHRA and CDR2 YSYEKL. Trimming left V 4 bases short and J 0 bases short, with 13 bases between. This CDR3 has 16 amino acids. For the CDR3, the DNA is TGCGCCAGCAGCCCCGATGGGGGGAATAGCAATCAGCCCCAGCATTTT. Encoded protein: CASSPDGGNSNQPQHF.

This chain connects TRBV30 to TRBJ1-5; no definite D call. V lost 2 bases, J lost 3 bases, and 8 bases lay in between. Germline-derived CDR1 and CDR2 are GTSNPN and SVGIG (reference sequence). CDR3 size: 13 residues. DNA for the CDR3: TGTGCCTGGAGTCACGGGGACAATCAGCCCCAGCATTTT. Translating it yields CAWSHGDNQPQHF.

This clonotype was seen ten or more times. The CDR3 DNA sequence: TGCGCCAGCAGCCCTACCGGCAACGCGGCAGATACGCAGTATTTT. This gives the protein CASSPTGNAADTQYF. The chain links TRBV4-1 to TRBJ2-3, with D hard to call. Germline CDR1 is MGHRA and CDR2 is YSYEKL. V dropped 4 bases and J dropped 4 bases, with 15 bases sitting between them. This CDR3 is 15 amino acids long.

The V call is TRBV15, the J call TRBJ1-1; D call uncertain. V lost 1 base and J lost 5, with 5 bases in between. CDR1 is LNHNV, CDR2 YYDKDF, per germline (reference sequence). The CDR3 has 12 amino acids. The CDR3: CATSRGWTEAFF. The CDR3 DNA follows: TGTGCCACCAGCAGAGGATGGACTGAAGCTTTCTTT.

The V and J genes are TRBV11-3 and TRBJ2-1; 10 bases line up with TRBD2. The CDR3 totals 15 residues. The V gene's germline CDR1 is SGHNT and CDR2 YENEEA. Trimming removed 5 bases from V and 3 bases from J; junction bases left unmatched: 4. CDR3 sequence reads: CASSLAGVGYNEQFF. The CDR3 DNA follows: TGTGCCAGCAGCCTAGCGGGAGTGGGCTACAATGAGCAGTTCTTC.

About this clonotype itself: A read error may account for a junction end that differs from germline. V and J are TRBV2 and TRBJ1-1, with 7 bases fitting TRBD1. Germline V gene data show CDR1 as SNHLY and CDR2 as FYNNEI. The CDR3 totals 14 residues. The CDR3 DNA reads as TGTTCCAGCAGTCGAACAGGGGCGAGCACTGAAGCTTTCTTT. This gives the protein CSSSRTGASTEAFF.